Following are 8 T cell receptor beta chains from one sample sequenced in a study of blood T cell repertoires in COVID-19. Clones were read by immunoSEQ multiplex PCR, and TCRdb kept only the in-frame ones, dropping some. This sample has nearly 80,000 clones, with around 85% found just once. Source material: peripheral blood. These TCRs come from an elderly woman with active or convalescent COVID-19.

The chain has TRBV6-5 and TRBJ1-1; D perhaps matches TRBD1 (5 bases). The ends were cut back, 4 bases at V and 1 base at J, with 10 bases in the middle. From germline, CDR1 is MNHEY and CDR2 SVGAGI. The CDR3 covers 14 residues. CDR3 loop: CASSSPGWNTEAFF. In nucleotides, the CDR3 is TGTGCCAGCAGTTCTCCAGGGTGGAACACTGAAGCTTTCTTT.

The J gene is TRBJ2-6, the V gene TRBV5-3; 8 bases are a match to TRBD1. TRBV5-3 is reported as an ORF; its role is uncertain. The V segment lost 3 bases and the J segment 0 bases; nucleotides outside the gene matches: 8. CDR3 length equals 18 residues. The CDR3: CARSSGTGVFSGANVLTF. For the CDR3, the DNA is TGTGCCAGAAGCTCCGGGACAGGAGTTTTCTCTGGGGCCAACGTCCTGACTTTC.

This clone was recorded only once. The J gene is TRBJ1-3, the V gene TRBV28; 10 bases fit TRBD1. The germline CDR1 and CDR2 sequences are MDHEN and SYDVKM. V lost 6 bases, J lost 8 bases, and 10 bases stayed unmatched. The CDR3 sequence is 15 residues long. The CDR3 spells CASRGDRGRPDTIYF. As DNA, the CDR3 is TGTGCCAGCAGGGGGGACAGGGGCCGCCCGGACACCATATATTTT.

The chain's CDR3 is CASSPTSGKETQYF. DNA for the CDR3: TGTGCCAGCAGCCCCACTAGCGGGAAAGAGACCCAGTACTTC. This chain links TRBV9 with TRBJ2-5; 10 bases match TRBD2. From germline, CDR1 is SGDLS and CDR2 YYNGEE. The CDR3 loop spans 14 amino acids. The V and J ends lost 4 bases and 3 bases, in that order; junction bases with no gene match: 3.

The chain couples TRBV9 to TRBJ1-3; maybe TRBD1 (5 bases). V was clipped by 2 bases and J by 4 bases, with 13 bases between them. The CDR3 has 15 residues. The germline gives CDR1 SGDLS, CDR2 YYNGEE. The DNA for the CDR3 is TGTGCCAGCAGCGTGGGGGGAGAAAGAGGAAACACCATATATTTT. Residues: CASSVGGERGNTIYF.

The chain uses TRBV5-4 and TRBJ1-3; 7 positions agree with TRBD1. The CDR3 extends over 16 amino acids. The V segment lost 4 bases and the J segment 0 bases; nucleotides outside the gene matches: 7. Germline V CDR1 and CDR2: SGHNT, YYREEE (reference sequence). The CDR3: CASSPSRQGSGNTIYF. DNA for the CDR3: TGTGCCAGCAGCCCTTCCCGACAGGGCTCTGGAAACACCATATATTTT.

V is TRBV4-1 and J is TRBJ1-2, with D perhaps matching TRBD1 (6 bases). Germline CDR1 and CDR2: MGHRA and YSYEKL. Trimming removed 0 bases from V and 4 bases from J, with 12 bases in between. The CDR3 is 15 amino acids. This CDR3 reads CASSQDPGQFYGYTF. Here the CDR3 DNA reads TGCGCCAGCAGCCAAGATCCCGGACAGTTCTATGGCTACACCTTC.

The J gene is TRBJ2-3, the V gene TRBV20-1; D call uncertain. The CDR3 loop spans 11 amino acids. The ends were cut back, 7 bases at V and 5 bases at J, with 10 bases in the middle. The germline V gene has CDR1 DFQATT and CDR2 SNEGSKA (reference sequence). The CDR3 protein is CSVSEQDTQYF. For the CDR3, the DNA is TGCAGTGTATCGGAGCAAGATACGCAGTATTTT.